This TCR beta chain was observed in a study of long-term antiretroviral therapy in people with HIV. General observations from the study: Pre-ART clonal expansions dominated every time point's repertoire. Among HIV repertoires, CDR3 length ranges were narrower than those of controls.

This CDR3 contains 13 residues. Germline V gene sequence: CDR1 MNHNY, CDR2 SVGAGI (reference sequence). In regard to this clone: What it binds is not known. One end of the junction fails to match germline, which may point to a read error.

The assay, immunoSEQ v3.0, was run at survey level. Sequencing aimed at roughly 40,000-50,000 T-cell genomes per sample. Using immunoSEQ multiplex PCR, the repertoire was profiled, and TCRdb retains in-frame clones only, with some absent. The sample has about 40,000 clones; approximately 87% are singletons. The V call is TRBV6-6, the J call TRBJ2-7; no firm D call. The receptor was isolated from a woman aged 50 to 60 with HIV. This sample comprised unsorted PBMCs, obtained 1.2 years after starting antiretroviral therapy. The CDR3: CASSYLGFYERYF. The CDR3 coding sequence is TGTGCCAGCAGTTACCTGGGATTCTACGAGCGGTACTTC.